This T cell receptor beta chain was sequenced in a study of human T cells and chemical hapten exposure. Per germline, CDR1 KGHSH and CDR2 LQKENI. V shed 2 bases and J shed 5 bases, with 15 bases lying between them. The length of the CDR3 is 15 residues. Many counts were recorded for this clonotype. Using its own MiXCR run on the RACE reads, TCRdb lists one record per CDR3 protein. This table has tens of thousands of distinct CDR3 sequences, 9.8% appearing once. Stated time point: patch test 1, 2 weeks after DPC sensitization. The treatment is: therapeutic diphenylcyclopropenone sensitization with weekly scalp DPC.

This sequence was found in a woman between 40 and 55 years old with alopecia areata. Some clones in this sample may be carry-over from other donors' samples. This specimen consisted of whole blood, obtained in connection with sensitization to the hapten diphenylcyclopropenone (DPC). The chain carries TRBV18 and TRBJ1-1; tentatively, D is TRBD1 (6 bases). The CDR3 protein is CASSPRGSLGTEAFF. For the CDR3, the DNA is TGTGCCAGCTCACCAAGGGGGTCTCTCGGGACTGAAGCTTTCTTT.